These 20 T cell receptor beta chains share one sample of origin, sequenced in a study of cytomegalovirus exposure and HLA in healthy donors. Vbeta (60) and Jbeta (13) primers were used in the PCR. Sequencing was performed with immunoSEQ multiplex PCR; in TCRdb, only in-frame clones are kept and a portion is missing. The table shows fewer than 250,000 clones, with 74% occurring only once. The sample consisted of PBMCs. The receptors stem from a woman aged 25 to 39 in good health and CMV-seropositive.

This chain connects TRBV19 to TRBJ2-3; 7 bases map to TRBD2. The ends lost 7 bases at V and 5 bases at J; junction bases unmatched: 9. This CDR3 has 14 residues. Germline lookup yields CDR1 LNHDA and CDR2 SQIVND (reference sequence). The CDR3 DNA reads as TGTGCCAGTAATAGCGCGGGAGTGGGAGATACGCAGTATTTT. Protein product: CASNSAGVGDTQYF.

V usage is TRBV6-1 and J usage is TRBJ2-1, with TRBD2 matching over 11 bases. The V segment lost 3 bases and the J segment 4 bases; nucleotides outside the gene matches: 5. Per the germline V gene, CDR1 is MNHNS and CDR2 is SASEGT. The CDR3 is 16 amino acids. The DNA for the CDR3 is TGTGCCAGCAGTGAGCCGGGACTAGCGGTTTACAATGAGCAGTTCTTC. Its protein product is CASSEPGLAVYNEQFF.

This rearrangement joins TRBV5-6 to TRBJ1-6, with a tentative D call TRBD1 (5 bases). The germline V and J ends were trimmed by 3 bases and 3 bases, with 19 bases remaining between them. The CDR3 runs 18 residues. The germline V gene encodes CDR1 SGHDT and CDR2 YYEEEE. The CDR3, as DNA: TGTGCCAGCAGCTCTGGGACTGTTCGCCTCCGCTATAATTCACCCCTCCACTTT. Translated: CASSSGTVRLRYNSPLHF.

The chain combines TRBV2 with TRBJ2-7, with 7 bases fitting TRBD1. V lost 6 bases and J lost 3; bases outside the gene matches: 2. The germline gives CDR1 SNHLY, CDR2 FYNNEI. The CDR3 is 12 amino acids. The CDR3 reads CASRTGLYEQYF. The CDR3 bases are TGTGCCAGCAGGACAGGGCTCTACGAGCAGTACTTC.

In DNA form, the CDR3 reads TGTGCCAGTAGTATAGGGCAGAAAGAGACCCAGTACTTC. The encoded protein is CASSIGQKETQYF. This chain links TRBV19 with TRBJ2-5, with D hard to call. The V end lost 1 base, the J end lost 3 bases, and 6 bases lay between the germline ends. The CDR3 has 13 amino acids. Germline V CDR1 and CDR2: LNHDA, SQIVND (reference sequence).

The chain couples TRBV5-8 to TRBJ2-5; 7 bases are a match to TRBD2. V lost 0 bases, J lost 5 bases, and 7 bases stayed unmatched. The CDR3 totals 15 residues. Germline assignment: CDR1 SGHTS and CDR2 YDEGEE. The CDR3 DNA is TGTGCCAGCAGCTTGGCCGGCGGACTAGAGGAGACCCAGTACTTC. This codes for CASSLAGGLEETQYF.

The chain employs TRBV7-9 and TRBJ2-5; perhaps TRBD2 as D (6 bases). CDR1 is SEHNR and CDR2 is FQNEAQ in the germline V gene (reference sequence). With 1 base removed from V and 2 bases from J, the gap between germline ends came to 11 bases. The CDR3 sequence is 15 residues long. CDR3 protein: CASSLVLGGQETQYF. As DNA, the CDR3 is TGTGCCAGCAGCTTAGTTTTGGGGGGACAAGAGACCCAGTACTTC. The whole variable domain, filled in from reference TRBV7-9 and TRBJ2-5, reads DTGVSQNPRHKITKRGQNVTFRCDPISEHNRLYWYRQTLGQGPEFLTYFQNEAQLEKSRLLSDRFSAERPKGSFSTLEIQRTEQGDSAMYLCASSLVLGGQETQYFGPGTRLLVL.

The rearrangement joins TRBV6-1 to TRBJ1-1, with D perhaps matching TRBD1 (6 bases). The CDR3 contains 13 residues. The germline CDR1 and CDR2 sequences are MNHNS and SASEGT. Trimming cost V 5 bases and J 4 bases, with 11 bases left between them. The CDR3 bases are TGTGCCAGCAGTTTTCAGGGGAGCACTGAAGCTTTCTTT. Protein sequence: CASSFQGSTEAFF.

This clone has just one count. V and J are TRBV27 and TRBJ1-1; D gene unclear. This CDR3 is built from 13 residues. V lost 6 bases, J lost 0 bases, and 8 bases lay in between. The germline CDR1 and CDR2 sequences are MNHEY and SMNVEV (reference sequence). DNA for the CDR3: TGTGCCAGCAGGGACGGGATGAACACTGAAGCTTTCTTT. Translated, it gives CASRDGMNTEAFF.

This chain connects TRBV27 to TRBJ2-2; the match to TRBD2 covers 9 bases. CDR1 and CDR2 (germline): MNHEY, SMNVEV (reference sequence). The trim removed 4 bases at V and 6 bases at J, leaving 9 bases unmatched. The length of the CDR3 is 16 residues. DNA for the CDR3: TGTGCCAGCAGTTCCTCTAGCGGGAAGGAAGCCGGGGAGCTGTTTTTT. Translation gives CASSSSSGKEAGELFF.

This clone was recorded only once. The chain carries TRBV7-9 and TRBJ1-1, with 8 bases identical to TRBD1. Germline-derived CDR1 and CDR2 are SEHNR and FQNEAQ (reference sequence). The CDR3 length is 16 residues. The trim removed 6 bases at V and 1 base at J, leaving 10 bases unmatched. For the CDR3, the DNA is TGTGCCAGCAGTACCCCAGCCGGGACAGGGAACACTGAAGCTTTCTTT. Its protein is CASSTPAGTGNTEAFF.

The chain employs TRBV6-5 and TRBJ2-1, with 11 bases identical to TRBD2. CDR1 is MNHEY, CDR2 SVGAGI, per germline. The junction had 5 bases not matched to a gene; V was cut back by 5 bases and J by 5 bases. The CDR3 extends over 15 amino acids. CDR3 DNA: TGTGCCAGCAGTCCTATAGCGGGAGGGAACAATGAGCAGTTCTTC. Its translation is CASSPIAGGNNEQFF.

There are a few counts of this clone. The V call is TRBV5-6, the J call TRBJ1-6; 8 nucleotides line up with TRBD1. Germline V gives CDR1 SGHDT, CDR2 YYEEEE. With V trimmed by 2 bases and J by 13 bases, 11 bases remained unmatched. The CDR3 is made up of 15 amino acids. Written as DNA, the CDR3 is TGTGCCAGCAGCTTTCAGGACAGGGAAAAATACCCCCTCCACTTT. Translating gives CASSFQDREKYPLHF.

A few counts support this clone. The V call is TRBV6-1, the J call TRBJ2-7; weak D call: TRBD2 (6 bases). Trimming left V 7 bases short and J 1 base short, with 11 bases between. The CDR3 spans 13 residues. Per germline, CDR1 MNHNS and CDR2 SASEGT. The CDR3 protein is CASTPAGSYEQYF. CDR3 sequence (DNA): TGTGCCAGCACCCCGGCGGGGTCCTACGAGCAGTACTTC.

This sequence joins TRBV27 and TRBJ1-4, with 7 bases fitting TRBD1. The germline gives CDR1 MNHEY, CDR2 SMNVEV (reference sequence). The junction had 4 bases not matched to a gene; V was cut back by 5 bases and J by 7 bases. The length of the CDR3 is 13 residues. DNA of the CDR3: TGTGCCAGCAGTAGACAGGGTGGTGAAAAACTGTTTTTT. Its protein is CASSRQGGEKLFF.

The CDR3 spells CASSLVGDQETQYF. CDR3 coding DNA: TGTGCCAGCAGCTTGGTGGGAGACCAAGAGACCCAGTACTTC. The chain links TRBV5-6 to TRBJ2-5; weak D call: TRBD2 (5 bases). This CDR3 has 14 amino acids. Trimming stripped 0 bases from V and 0 bases from J, with 6 bases between. The germline CDR1 and CDR2 sequences are SGHDT and YYEEEE.

This chain connects TRBV6-6 to TRBJ1-5; no definite D call. The CDR3 has 15 residues. V lost 2 bases and J 1 base, leaving 9 bases between the germline ends. Germline CDR1 and CDR2: MNHNY and SVGAGI (reference sequence). The CDR3 protein is CASSYGESSNQPQHF. The CDR3 DNA is TGTGCCAGCAGTTACGGGGAGTCCAGCAATCAGCCCCAGCATTTT.

V gene TRBV13 combines with J gene TRBJ1-2, with 8 bases lining up with TRBD1. V was clipped by 3 bases and J by 8 bases; unmatched bases: 8. Germline V CDR1 and CDR2: PRHDT, FYEKMQ (reference sequence). The CDR3 has 14 residues. In DNA, the CDR3 is TGTGCCAGCAGCTTGAAGGACAGGGCGGACGGCTACACCTTC. This gives the protein CASSLKDRADGYTF.

The V gene is TRBV2, the J gene TRBJ2-2; TRBD2 matches at 8 bases. Trimming cost V 0 bases and J 4 bases; bases outside gene matches: 7. Germline-derived CDR1 and CDR2 are SNHLY and FYNNEI. The CDR3 contains 17 residues. CDR3 loop: CASSEAGTRKLTGELFF. CDR3 nucleotides: TGTGCCAGCAGTGAAGCAGGGACTAGAAAACTCACCGGGGAGCTGTTTTTT.

This clone came up a few times. The CDR3 sequence is CASSFGTGGTEAFF. In DNA, the CDR3 is TGCGCCAGCAGCTTCGGGACAGGGGGCACTGAAGCTTTCTTT. The J gene is TRBJ1-1, the V gene TRBV5-1; 11 nucleotides match TRBD1. The ends lost 2 bases at V and 4 bases at J; junction bases unmatched: 1. Per the germline V gene, CDR1 is SGHRS and CDR2 is YFSETQ. The CDR3 has 14 amino acids.